This T cell receptor (beta chain) was sequenced during a study of T cells expressing NK-cell markers. Study-wide results and limits: The same clonotypes also predominated in the CD3+CD56-NKG2C+ fraction of several donors. HCMV specificity of the expanded NKG2C+ T cell clones stayed unclear.

Making the TCR beta cDNA relied on 5'RACE template switching with UMIs. TCRdb re-called the 5' RACE reads; one entry per CDR3 protein, DNA not given. This sample's table has some 460,000 distinct CDR3 sequences. The CDR3 is 16 amino acids. CDR1 and CDR2 from the germline V gene are SGHDN and FVKESK. Concerning this clonotype: The antigen is unknown.

The sample consisted of blood T cells: a sorted CD56 or NKG2C T cell subset, CD4+ or CD8+ T cells, or bulk PBMC T cells (not recorded which). This clonotype was obtained from a woman between 45 and 65 years old in good health. This rearrangement joins TRBV14 to TRBJ2-1; TCRdb's D gene call, TRBD1, goes unchecked for lack of DNA. CDR3 amino acids: CASSRSPGQYDNEQFF.